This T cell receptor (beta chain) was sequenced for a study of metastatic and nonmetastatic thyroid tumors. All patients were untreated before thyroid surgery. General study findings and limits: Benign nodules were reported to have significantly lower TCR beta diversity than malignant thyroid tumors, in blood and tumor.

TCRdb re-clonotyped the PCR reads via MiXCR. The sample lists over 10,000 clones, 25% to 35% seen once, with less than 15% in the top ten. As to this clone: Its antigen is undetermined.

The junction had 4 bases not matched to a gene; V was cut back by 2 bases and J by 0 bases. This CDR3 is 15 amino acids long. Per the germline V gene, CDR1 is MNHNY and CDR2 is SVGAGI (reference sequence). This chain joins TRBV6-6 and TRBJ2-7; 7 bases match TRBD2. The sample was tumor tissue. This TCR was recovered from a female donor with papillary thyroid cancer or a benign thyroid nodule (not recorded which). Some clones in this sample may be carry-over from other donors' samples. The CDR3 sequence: CASSYRRERSYEQYF. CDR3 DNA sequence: TGTGCCAGCAGTTACCGGCGGGAGCGCTCCTACGAGCAGTACTTC.